Listed below are T cell receptor beta chains from one sample, sequenced in a study of T cell responses to AZD1222 COVID-19 vaccine. Generated by immunoSEQ multiplex PCR, the TCRdb table keeps only in-frame clones and is missing some. The sample consists of approximately 92,000 clones, roughly 91% of them appearing once. This sample comprised peripheral blood, obtained on day 0 of AZD1222 vaccination. The origin of the receptors is an adult in good health. The CDR3 runs from the conserved cysteine through the conserved F or W. The order of the fields is clone size, V gene, D gene, J gene, CDR3 protein, CDR3 DNA. A D gene is named only where the DNA matches it firmly. Not every row has a clone size; where given, it reads once, few, many or a size class.

>-|TRBV19|-|TRBJ1-4
CASSLGPSLLF
TGTGCCAGTAGTCTCGGGCCATCACTGCTTTTT
>once|TRBV2|-|TRBJ1-1
CASNRDGNTEAFF
TGTGCCAGCAACCGGGACGGGAACACTGAAGCTTTCTTT
>-|TRBV19|-|TRBJ1-5
CASSIGGAQNQPQHF
TGTGCCAGTAGTATTGGGGGGGCCCAGAATCAGCCCCAGCATTTT
>once|TRBV18|-|TRBJ1-1
CASSSELSTVNTEAFF
TGTGCCAGCTCGTCCGAATTGTCGACAGTGAACACTGAAGCTTTCTTT
>-|TRBV7-7|-|TRBJ2-1
CASSSPGGNSYNEQFF
TGTGCTAGCAGCTCACCCGGAGGGAACAGTTACAATGAGCAGTTCTTC
>-|TRBV6-5|TRBD1|TRBJ2-7
CASSYSGQSYEQYF
TGTGCCAGCAGTTACTCGGGACAGTCCTACGAGCAGTACTTC
>-|TRBV10-3|-|TRBJ2-1
CAIRDSTVRYNEQFF
TGTGCCATCAGGGACAGTACTGTAAGGTACAATGAGCAGTTCTTC
>-|TRBV9|-|TRBJ2-2
CASSVVGVTGELFF
TGTGCCAGCAGCGTAGTTGGGGTCACCGGGGAGCTGTTTTTT
>once|TRBV7-3|-|TRBJ2-1
CASRGGGSIMNEQFF
TGTGCCAGCAGGGGCGGAGGTTCGATAATGAATGAGCAGTTCTTC
>-|TRBV27|-|TRBJ2-5
CAPARGGTLGETQYF
TGTGCCCCCGCCCGGGGAGGGACACTGGGAGAGACCCAGTACTTC
>-|TRBV9|TRBD2|TRBJ2-1
CASSGSGASYNEQFF
TGTGCCAGCAGCGGTAGCGGGGCCTCCTACAATGAGCAGTTCTTC
>-|TRBV7-8|-|TRBJ2-3
CASSTSVTDTQYF
TGTGCCAGCAGCACTAGTGTTACAGATACGCAGTATTTT
>-|TRBV29-1|-|TRBJ2-5
CSVAQGNGQETQYF
TGCAGCGTTGCCCAGGGCAACGGGCAAGAGACCCAGTACTTC
>-|TRBV7-2|-|TRBJ2-1
CASSLVVGTNEQFF
TGTGCCAGCAGCTTAGTTGTGGGCACGAATGAGCAGTTCTTC
>-|TRBV27|TRBD1|TRBJ1-1
CASSERQGGSTEAFF
TGTGCCAGCAGTGAAAGACAGGGGGGAAGCACTGAAGCTTTCTTT
>-|TRBV14|-|TRBJ1-2
CASSQGGLIRGYTF
TGTGCCAGCAGCCAAGGGGGTCTGATACGTGGCTACACCTTC
>-|TRBV6-5|-|TRBJ1-2
CAVRRDTGFYGYTF
TGTGCCGTCCGGAGGGACACGGGTTTCTATGGCTACACCTTC
>-|TRBV4-2|-|TRBJ2-7
CASSQDGNGAYEQYF
TGTGCCAGCAGCCAGGATGGGAACGGGGCTTACGAGCAGTACTTC
>-|TRBV28|-|TRBJ1-5
CASIRTFDSNQPQHF
TGTGCCAGCATTCGGACGTTTGATAGCAATCAGCCCCAGCATTTT
>-|TRBV5-1|TRBD1|TRBJ1-4
CASSSGQGANEKLFF
TGCGCCAGCAGCAGTGGACAGGGTGCTAATGAAAAACTGTTTTTT
>-|TRBV5-4|-|TRBJ2-4
CASSSARDMKNIQYF
TGTGCCAGCAGCTCCGCCCGGGACATGAAAAACATTCAGTACTTC
>-|TRBV6-1|-|TRBJ1-1
CASSEGTRPGAFF
TGTGCCAGCAGTGAAGGGACACGCCCAGGAGCTTTCTTT
>-|TRBV29-1|-|TRBJ1-2
CSAARGGTYGYTF
TGCAGCGCTGCCCGAGGGGGGACCTATGGCTACACCTTC
>-|TRBV7-2|-|TRBJ2-7
CASSLLDVSYEQYF
TGTGCCAGCAGCTTGTTGGACGTATCCTACGAGCAGTACTTC
>-|TRBV27|-|TRBJ2-7
CASSFREQYF
TGTGCCAGCAGTTTTCGCGAGCAGTACTTC
>-|TRBV7-7|TRBD1|TRBJ2-5
CASSLGTGAMETQYF
TGTGCTAGCAGCTTAGGGACAGGGGCAATGGAGACCCAGTACTTC
>-|TRBV18|-|TRBJ1-2
CASSPGGWDGYTF
TGTGCCAGCTCACCAGGGGGATGGGATGGCTACACCTTC
>-|TRBV5-8|-|TRBJ2-2
CASSFDLGSDGELFF
TGTGCCAGCAGCTTCGACTTAGGGTCGGACGGGGAGCTGTTTTTT
>few|TRBV5-4|-|TRBJ2-5
CASSSAPPGSGETQYF
TGTGCCAGCAGTTCCGCCCCCCCGGGGTCTGGGGAGACCCAGTACTTC
>few|TRBV20-1|TRBD1|TRBJ2-7
CSASGTDRVHDEQYF
TGCAGTGCTAGTGGAACCGACAGGGTGCACGACGAGCAGTACTTC
>-|TRBV19|TRBD2|TRBJ2-2
CASRSSGVNTGELFF
TGTGCCAGTAGGTCCAGCGGGGTAAATACCGGGGAGCTGTTTTTT
>-|TRBV18|TRBD2|TRBJ2-7
CASSDSAGGLYEQYF
TGTGCCAGCTCAGATTCCGCGGGGGGCCTCTACGAGCAGTACTTC
>-|TRBV7-2|TRBD1|TRBJ1-2
CASSDWRQGGGYGYTF
TGTGCCAGCAGCGACTGGAGACAGGGCGGCGGCTATGGCTACACCTTC
>-|TRBV9|-|TRBJ1-6
CASSRDPGGSPLHF
TGTGCCAGCAGCCGGGACCCCGGAGGTTCACCCCTCCACTTT
>-|TRBV9|-|TRBJ2-1
CASSVADSNEQFF
TGTGCCAGCAGCGTAGCTGACTCCAATGAGCAGTTCTTC
>-|TRBV4-1|TRBD1|TRBJ1-1
CASSQGGQGPPHPEAFF
TGCGCCAGCAGCCAAGGTGGACAGGGGCCGCCTCATCCTGAAGCTTTCTTT
>-|TRBV7-2|-|TRBJ1-4
CASSRTAGNEKLFF
TGTGCCAGCAGCCGGACAGCGGGGAATGAAAAACTGTTTTTT
>-|TRBV6-2/TRBV6-3|TRBD2|TRBJ2-7
CASSATSGASYEQYF
TGTGCCAGCAGTGCGACTAGCGGGGCGTCCTACGAGCAGTACTTC
>-|TRBV7-3|TRBD1|TRBJ2-1
CASSLARQGGNEQFF
TGTGCCAGCAGCTTGGCCCGACAGGGCGGCAATGAGCAGTTCTTC
>-|TRBV29-1|TRBD1|TRBJ1-2
CSVGQGGDNYGYTF
TGCAGCGTCGGACAGGGCGGGGATAACTATGGCTACACCTTC